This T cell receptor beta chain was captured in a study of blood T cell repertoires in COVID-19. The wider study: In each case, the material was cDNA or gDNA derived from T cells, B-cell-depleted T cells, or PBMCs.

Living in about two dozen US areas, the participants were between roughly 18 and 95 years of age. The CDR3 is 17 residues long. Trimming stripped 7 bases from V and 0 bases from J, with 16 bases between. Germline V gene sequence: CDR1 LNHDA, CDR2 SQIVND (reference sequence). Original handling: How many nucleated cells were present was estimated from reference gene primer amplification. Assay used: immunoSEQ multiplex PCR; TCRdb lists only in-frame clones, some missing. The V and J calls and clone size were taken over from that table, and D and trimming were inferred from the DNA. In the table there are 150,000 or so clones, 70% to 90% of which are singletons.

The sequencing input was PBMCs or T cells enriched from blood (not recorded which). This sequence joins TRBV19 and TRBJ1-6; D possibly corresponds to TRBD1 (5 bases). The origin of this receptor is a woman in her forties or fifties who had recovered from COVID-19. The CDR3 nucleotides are TGTGCCAGTACCCCAAGTCGGCAGGGCTCCTATAATTCACCCCTCCACTTT. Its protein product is CASTPSRQGSYNSPLHF.